The rows below give T cell receptor beta chains drawn from one sample of a study of T cell repertoires in cytomegalovirus infection. TCRdb reprocessed the reads via MiXCR and lists one record per CDR3 protein. The top ten hold 10% to 15% of the sample, which has some 940,000 distinct CDR3 sequences, approximately 31% seen once. These receptors have no identified antigens. The material was cultured CD8+ T cells from PBMCs, obtained from culture after CMV antigen stimulation. Every receptor here comes from a human donor in good health (CMV status not recorded). Some clones in this sample may be carry-over from other donors' samples. Each CDR3 is given with its conserved first and last residue. The D gene is left open where the match is weak. A row's size may be missing; if present it is once, few, many or a size class.

CDR3nt | CDR3aa | j_gene | d_gene | abundance | v_gene
TGTGCCAGCACCGACTTGGACAGGGGGTCCTATGGCTACACCTTC | CASTDLDRGSYGYTF | TRBJ1-2 | TRBD1 | few | TRBV4-2
TGTGCCAGCATCCCCCTGGACAGAAGCTATGGCTACACCTTC | CASIPLDRSYGYTF | TRBJ1-2 | NA | NA | TRBV6-2/TRBV6-3
TGTGCCAGCAGACCGGGACACACTTACAATGAGCAGTTCTTC | CASRPGHTYNEQFF | TRBJ2-1 | NA | NA | TRBV11-1
TGCGCCAGCAGCATGAGCTCTGGAAACACCATATATTTT | CASSMSSGNTIYF | TRBJ1-3 | NA | NA | TRBV5-1
TGTGCCATAAGAGACAGGGGCTCCGCGAGACTGAACACCGGGGAGCTGTTTTTT | CAIRDRGSARLNTGELFF | TRBJ2-2 | TRBD1 | once | TRBV7-9
TGTGCCAGCAGCTCGAGAGGGGAGCTCATAAGCACCGGGGAGCTGTTTTTT | CASSSRGELISTGELFF | TRBJ2-2 | NA | many | TRBV7-6
TGTGCCAGCAGAAAAGCAGGGGTCGGCTACACCTTC | CASRKAGVGYTF | TRBJ1-2 | NA | NA | TRBV6-2/TRBV6-3
TGTGCCAGCACCCTCGAGCCCGGACAGCGCTATGGCTACACCTTC | CASTLEPGQRYGYTF | TRBJ1-2 | NA | NA | TRBV6-2/TRBV6-3
TGTGCCAGCAGTAGGGACAGGTCCGGAGAGGGCTACACCTTC | CASSRDRSGEGYTF | TRBJ1-2 | TRBD1 | NA | TRBV2
TGTGCCAGCAGCTCTACATGGACTAGCACAGATACGCAGTATTTT | CASSSTWTSTDTQYF | TRBJ2-3 | NA | NA | TRBV7-6
TGCAGTGCTCTTCCCGGGACAGGTTCGTTTAACGAGCAGTACTTC | CSALPGTGSFNEQYF | TRBJ2-7 | TRBD1 | NA | TRBV20-1
TGCAGCGTCCCGACAGAGAACTATGGCTACACCTTC | CSVPTENYGYTF | TRBJ1-2 | NA | NA | TRBV29-1
TGTGCCAGCAGTCTTCGCGGGACACCGAACACTGAAGCTTTCTTT | CASSLRGTPNTEAFF | TRBJ1-1 | NA | NA | TRBV12-3/TRBV12-4
TGTGCCAGCACCTCCTCACGGGACAGGGCAAGTTTCCAGTACTTC | CASTSSRDRASFQYF | TRBJ2-5 | TRBD1 | few | TRBV27
TGTGCCAGCACCCCAAGAGGGGGAAGCTCCTACGAGCAGTACTTC | CASTPRGGSSYEQYF | TRBJ2-7 | NA | many | TRBV7-9
TGTGCCAGCAGTTCGACGAACTGGGACACAGATACGCAGTATTTT | CASSSTNWDTDTQYF | TRBJ2-3 | NA | NA | TRBV7-8
TGTGCCAGCAGTTTATTCCCCCAACGGGGACAGATGAACACTGAAGCTTTCTTT | CASSLFPQRGQMNTEAFF | TRBJ1-1 | TRBD1 | few | TRBV28
TGTGCCAGCAGCCCAGGGGGCCCTAACACCGGGGAGCTGTTTTTT | CASSPGGPNTGELFF | TRBJ2-2 | TRBD1 | NA | TRBV25-1
TGTGCCAGCAGTATCCTCGGGGGAACTCTCACCGGGGAGCTGTTTTTT | CASSILGGTLTGELFF | TRBJ2-2 | NA | few | TRBV27
TGTGCCAGCAGCTTAAGTTCCCGGGCTGAGCAGTTCTTC | CASSLSSRAEQFF | TRBJ2-1 | NA | NA | TRBV7-9
TGTGCCAGCAGTTATGAGGGGTCGCAGTATTTT | CASSYEGSQYF | TRBJ2-3 | NA | NA | TRBV28
TGTGCCAGCAGCGTAGGAGTCCAGGGAGGCTATGGCTACACCTTC | CASSVGVQGGYGYTF | TRBJ1-2 | NA | few | TRBV9
TGTGCCAGCAGCGTACTGGGGGGAACGACTGAAGCTTTCTTT | CASSVLGGTTEAFF | TRBJ1-1 | NA | NA | TRBV9
TGTGCCAGCAGTTACGTGTGGGGGGCGCGTGACAATGAGCAGTTCTTC | CASSYVWGARDNEQFF | TRBJ2-1 | NA | many | TRBV6-6
TGTGCCAGCAGTGAAGCTAATACAGGGGGGTATGGCATTCATCCCCAGCATTTT | CASSEANTGGYGIHPQHF | TRBJ1-5 | TRBD1 | few | TRBV2
TGCAGTGGGGCCGGGGTTTCAGATACGCAGTATTTT | CSGAGVSDTQYF | TRBJ2-3 | NA | NA | TRBV20-1
TGTGCCAGTCGGGACAGGGGGCGCCCGGACACTGAAGCTTTCTTT | CASRDRGRPDTEAFF | TRBJ1-1 | TRBD1 | few | TRBV19
TGTGCCAGCAGTTTAGAGACTAGCGGCCTTCTCAATGAGCAGTTCTTC | CASSLETSGLLNEQFF | TRBJ2-1 | TRBD2 | NA | TRBV12-3/TRBV12-4
TGTGCCAGCACCACCCACGGGGGGGGGAACACTGAAGCTTTCTTT | CASTTHGGGNTEAFF | TRBJ1-1 | NA | NA | TRBV4-2
TGCAGCGGAAAGTTGGACAGGGATAACTATGGCTACACCTTC | CSGKLDRDNYGYTF | TRBJ1-2 | TRBD1 | few | TRBV29-1
TGCAGTGCTAGGAGTCAGGGGGCCTACGAGCAGTACTTC | CSARSQGAYEQYF | TRBJ2-7 | TRBD1 | NA | TRBV20-1
TGTGCCGAGGGGGGAGCCGGGGAGCTGTTTTTT | CAEGGAGELFF | TRBJ2-2 | NA | NA | TRBV6-6
TGTGCCAGTAGCCTAGGGGAATATGGCTACACCTTC | CASSLGEYGYTF | TRBJ1-2 | NA | NA | TRBV19
TGTGCCATCCTACCAGGGGGCGCCTCCTATAATTCACCCCTCCACTTT | CAILPGGASYNSPLHF | TRBJ1-6 | TRBD1 | NA | TRBV2
TGCGCCAGCAGCCAAATCTTCCAGGGGGGGATCAACAATGAGCAGTTCTTC | CASSQIFQGGINNEQFF | TRBJ2-1 | NA | NA | TRBV4-1
TGTGCCAGCAGTTTTTACGGGGAACTTAACTATGGCTACACCTTC | CASSFYGELNYGYTF | TRBJ1-2 | NA | NA | TRBV28
TGTGCCAGCAGGTATCCGGGACAGCAAGAGACCCAGTACTTC | CASRYPGQQETQYF | TRBJ2-5 | TRBD1 | many | TRBV7-9
TGCGCCAGCAGTCAGTTGGACAGGGCGAATGGCTATGGCTACACCTTC | CASSQLDRANGYGYTF | TRBJ1-2 | TRBD1 | NA | TRBV23-1
TGCAGTGCTAGGTCTGCGTGGGGGGCGGAGGAGCAGTACTTC | CSARSAWGAEEQYF | TRBJ2-7 | NA | NA | TRBV20-1
TGTGCCAGCAACCTGGACACGAACACTGAAGCTTTCTTT | CASNLDTNTEAFF | TRBJ1-1 | NA | NA | TRBV2
TGCAGCGTTCCAGGGAGCAGTTACACCGGGGAGCTGTTTTTT | CSVPGSSYTGELFF | TRBJ2-2 | NA | NA | TRBV29-1
TGCACCTACACGGGGGGTAGTGAAAAACTGTTTTTT | CTYTGGSEKLFF | TRBJ1-4 | NA | NA | TRBV29-1
TGTGCCAGCAGCTCCAGGTCTGAAGAGCAGTACTTC | CASSSRSEEQYF | TRBJ2-7 | NA | few | TRBV7-9